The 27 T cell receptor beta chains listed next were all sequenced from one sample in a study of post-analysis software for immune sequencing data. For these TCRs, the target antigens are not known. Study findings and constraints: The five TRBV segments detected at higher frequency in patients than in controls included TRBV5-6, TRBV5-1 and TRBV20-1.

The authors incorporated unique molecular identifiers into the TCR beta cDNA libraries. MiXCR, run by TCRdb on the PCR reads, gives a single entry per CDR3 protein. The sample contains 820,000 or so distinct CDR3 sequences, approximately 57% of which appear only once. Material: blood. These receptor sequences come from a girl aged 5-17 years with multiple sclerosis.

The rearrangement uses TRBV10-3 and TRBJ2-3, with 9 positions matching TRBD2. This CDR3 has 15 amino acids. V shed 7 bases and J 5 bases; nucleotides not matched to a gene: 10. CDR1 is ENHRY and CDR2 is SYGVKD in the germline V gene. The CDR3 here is CAIMGGLASGDTQYF. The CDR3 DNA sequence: TGTGCCATCATGGGAGGACTAGCGTCAGGAGATACGCAGTATTTT.

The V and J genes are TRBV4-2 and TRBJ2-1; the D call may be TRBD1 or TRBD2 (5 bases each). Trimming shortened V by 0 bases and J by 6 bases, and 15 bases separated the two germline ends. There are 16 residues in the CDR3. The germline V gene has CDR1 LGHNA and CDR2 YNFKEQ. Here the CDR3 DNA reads TGTGCCAGCAGCCAAGATCTCGGGGCAGGAACCAATGAGCAGTTCTTC. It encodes CASSQDLGAGTNEQFF.

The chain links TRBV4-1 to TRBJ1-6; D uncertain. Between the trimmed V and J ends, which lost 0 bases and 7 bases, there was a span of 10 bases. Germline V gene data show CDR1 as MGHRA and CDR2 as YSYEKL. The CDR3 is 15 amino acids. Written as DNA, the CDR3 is TGCGCCAGCAGCCAAGATGGGAGGCAGAATTCACCCCTCCACTTT. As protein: CASSQDGRQNSPLHF.

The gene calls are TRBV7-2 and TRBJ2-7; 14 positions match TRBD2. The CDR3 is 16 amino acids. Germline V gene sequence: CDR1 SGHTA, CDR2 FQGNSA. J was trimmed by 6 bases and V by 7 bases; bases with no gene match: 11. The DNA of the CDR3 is TGTGCCAGCACCGGGACTAGCGGGAGCTTACGAGGCGAGCAGTACTTC. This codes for CASTGTSGSLRGEQYF. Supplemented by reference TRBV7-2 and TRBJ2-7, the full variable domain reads GAGVSQSPSNKVTEKGKDVELRCDPISGHTALYWYRQSLGQGLEFLIYFQGNSAPDKSGLPSDRFSAERTGGSVSTLTIQRTQQEDSAVYLCASTGTSGSLRGEQYFGPGTRLTVT.

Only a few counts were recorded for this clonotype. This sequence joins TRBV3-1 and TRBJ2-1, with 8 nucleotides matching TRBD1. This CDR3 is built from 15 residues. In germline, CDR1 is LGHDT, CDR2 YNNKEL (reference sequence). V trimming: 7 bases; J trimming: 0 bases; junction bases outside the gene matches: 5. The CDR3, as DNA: TGTGCCAGCACCTCAGACAGGGGCTCCTACAATGAGCAGTTCTTC. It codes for CASTSDRGSYNEQFF.

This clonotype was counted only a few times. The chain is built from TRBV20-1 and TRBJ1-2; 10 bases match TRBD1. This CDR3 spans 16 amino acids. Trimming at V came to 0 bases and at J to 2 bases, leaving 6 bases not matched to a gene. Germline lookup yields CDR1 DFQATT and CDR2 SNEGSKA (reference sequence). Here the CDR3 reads CSAREIGQGGNYGYTF. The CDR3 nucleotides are TGCAGTGCTAGAGAAATCGGACAGGGGGGAAACTATGGCTACACCTTC.

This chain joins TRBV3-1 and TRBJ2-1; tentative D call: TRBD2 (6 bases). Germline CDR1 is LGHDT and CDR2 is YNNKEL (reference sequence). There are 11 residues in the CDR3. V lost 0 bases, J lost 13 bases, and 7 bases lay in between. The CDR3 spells CASSQDTSQFF. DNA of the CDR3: TGTGCCAGCAGCCAAGATACTAGCCAGTTCTTC.

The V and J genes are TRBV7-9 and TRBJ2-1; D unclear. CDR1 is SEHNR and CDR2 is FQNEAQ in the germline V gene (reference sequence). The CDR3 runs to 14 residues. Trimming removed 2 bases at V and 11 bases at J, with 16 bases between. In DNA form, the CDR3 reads TGTGCCAGCAGCTTACAATGGGGTAAGGGTAAGCAGTTCTTC. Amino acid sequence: CASSLQWGKGKQFF.

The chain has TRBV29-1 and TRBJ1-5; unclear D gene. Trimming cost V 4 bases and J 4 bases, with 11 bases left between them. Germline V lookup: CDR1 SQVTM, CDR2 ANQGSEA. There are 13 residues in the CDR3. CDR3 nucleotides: TGCAGCGTTGTCTGGGGAATTAATCAGCCCCAGCATTTT. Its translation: CSVVWGINQPQHF. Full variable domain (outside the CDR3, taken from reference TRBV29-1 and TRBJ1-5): SAVISQKPSRDICQRGTSLTIQCQVDSQVTMMFWYRQQPGQSLTLIATANQGSEATYESGFVIDKFPISRPNLTFSTLTVSNMSPEDSSIYLCSVVWGINQPQHFGDGTRLSIL.

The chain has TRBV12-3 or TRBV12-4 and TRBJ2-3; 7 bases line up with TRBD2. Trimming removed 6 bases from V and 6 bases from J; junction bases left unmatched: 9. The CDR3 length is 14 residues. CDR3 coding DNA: TGTGCCAGCAGACCCATGGGGGAGGGCGATACGCAGTATTTT. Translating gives CASRPMGEGDTQYF.

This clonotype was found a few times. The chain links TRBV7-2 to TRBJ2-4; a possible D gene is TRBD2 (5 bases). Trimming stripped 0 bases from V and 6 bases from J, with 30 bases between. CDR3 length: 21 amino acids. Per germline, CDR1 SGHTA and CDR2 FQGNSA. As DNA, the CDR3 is TGTGCCAGCAGCTTAGCTGGCGCTACTAGGCCTTCTGCTCGGAGAAGAAACATTCAGTACTTC. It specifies CASSLAGATRPSARRRNIQYF.

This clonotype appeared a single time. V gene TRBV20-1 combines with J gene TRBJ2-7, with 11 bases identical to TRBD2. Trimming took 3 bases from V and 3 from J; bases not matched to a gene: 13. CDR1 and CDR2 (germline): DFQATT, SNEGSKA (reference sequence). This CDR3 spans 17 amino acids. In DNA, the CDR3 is TGCAGTGCTAGCCCCACTAGCGGGAGTGCCCGGGGCTACGAGCAGTACTTC. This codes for CSASPTSGSARGYEQYF.

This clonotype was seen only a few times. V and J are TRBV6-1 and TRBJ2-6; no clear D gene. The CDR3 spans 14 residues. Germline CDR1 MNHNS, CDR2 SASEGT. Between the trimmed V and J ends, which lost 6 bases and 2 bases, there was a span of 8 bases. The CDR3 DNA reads TGTGCCAGCAGAGGCGTAGCTGGGGCCAACGTCCTGACTTTC. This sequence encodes CASRGVAGANVLTF.

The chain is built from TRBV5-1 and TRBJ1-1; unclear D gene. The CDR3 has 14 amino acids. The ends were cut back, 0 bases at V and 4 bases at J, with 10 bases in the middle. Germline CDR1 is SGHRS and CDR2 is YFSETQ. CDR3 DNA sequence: TGCGCCAGCAGCTTGGCCGGCCGGGTCACTGAAGCTTTCTTT. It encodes CASSLAGRVTEAFF.

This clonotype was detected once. CDR3 residues: CASRFGTGDGYTF. CDR3 coding DNA: TGTGCCAGCAGATTTGGGACAGGGGACGGCTACACCTTC. The J gene is TRBJ1-2, the V gene TRBV6-1, with 10 positions matching TRBD1. Germline values: CDR1 MNHNS, CDR2 SASEGT. The V gene end was trimmed by 6 bases and the J gene end by 8 bases; junction bases not matched to a gene: 6. This CDR3 region has 13 residues.

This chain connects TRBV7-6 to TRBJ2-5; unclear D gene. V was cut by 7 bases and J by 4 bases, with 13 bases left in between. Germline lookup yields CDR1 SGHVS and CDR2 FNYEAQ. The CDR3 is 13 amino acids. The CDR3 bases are TGTGCCAGCACCCAGGCCCCGGGAGAGACCCAGTACTTC. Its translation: CASTQAPGETQYF.

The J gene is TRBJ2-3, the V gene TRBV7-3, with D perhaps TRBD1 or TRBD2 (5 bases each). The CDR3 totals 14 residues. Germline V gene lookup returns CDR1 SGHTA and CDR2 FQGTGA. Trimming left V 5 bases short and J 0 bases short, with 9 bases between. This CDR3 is CASSPRDSTDTQYF. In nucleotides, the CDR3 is TGTGCCAGCAGCCCACGGGACAGCACAGATACGCAGTATTTT.

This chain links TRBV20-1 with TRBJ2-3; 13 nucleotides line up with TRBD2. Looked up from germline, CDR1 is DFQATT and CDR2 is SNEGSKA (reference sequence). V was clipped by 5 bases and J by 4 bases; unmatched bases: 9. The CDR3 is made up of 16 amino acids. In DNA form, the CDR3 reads TGCAGTGCTCCCCATCGACTAGCGGGGGGTGCAGATACGCAGTATTTT. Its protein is CSAPHRLAGGADTQYF.

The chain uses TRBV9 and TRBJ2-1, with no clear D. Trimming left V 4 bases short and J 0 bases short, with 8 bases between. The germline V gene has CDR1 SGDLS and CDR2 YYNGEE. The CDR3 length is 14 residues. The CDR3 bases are TGTGCCAGCAGCACATCTAGCTCCTACAATGAGCAGTTCTTC. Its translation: CASSTSSSYNEQFF.

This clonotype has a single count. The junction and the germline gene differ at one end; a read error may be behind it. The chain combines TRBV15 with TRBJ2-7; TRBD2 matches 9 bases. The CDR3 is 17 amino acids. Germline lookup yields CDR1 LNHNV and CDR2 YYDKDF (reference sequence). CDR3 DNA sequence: TGTGCCGCCAGCAGGGCCTGGGATAGCGGGAGCTCCTACGAGCAGTACTTC. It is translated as CAASRAWDSGSSYEQYF. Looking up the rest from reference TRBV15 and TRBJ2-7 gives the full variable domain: DAMVIQNPRYQVTQFGKPVTLSCSQTLNHNVMYWYQQKSSQAPKLLFHYYDKDFNNEADTPDNFQSRRPNTSFCFLDIRSPGLGDTAMYLCAASRAWDSGSSYEQYFGPGTRLTVT.

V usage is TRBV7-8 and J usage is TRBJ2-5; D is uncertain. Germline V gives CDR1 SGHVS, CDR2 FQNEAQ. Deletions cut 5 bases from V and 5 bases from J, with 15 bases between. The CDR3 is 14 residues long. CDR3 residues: CASSPQRLPETQYF. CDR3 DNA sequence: TGTGCCAGCAGCCCCCAAAGACTTCCCGAGACCCAGTACTTC.

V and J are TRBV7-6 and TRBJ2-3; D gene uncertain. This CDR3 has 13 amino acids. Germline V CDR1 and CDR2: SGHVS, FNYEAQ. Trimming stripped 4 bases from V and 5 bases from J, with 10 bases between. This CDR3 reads CASSSKFGDTQYF. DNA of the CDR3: TGTGCCAGCAGCTCAAAGTTTGGAGATACGCAGTATTTT.

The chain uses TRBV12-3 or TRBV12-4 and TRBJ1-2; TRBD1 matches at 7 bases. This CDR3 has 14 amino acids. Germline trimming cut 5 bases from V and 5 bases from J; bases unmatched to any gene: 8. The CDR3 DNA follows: TGTGCCAGCAGTACAGGGGCCTCTCTTTATGGCTACACCTTC. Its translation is CASSTGASLYGYTF.

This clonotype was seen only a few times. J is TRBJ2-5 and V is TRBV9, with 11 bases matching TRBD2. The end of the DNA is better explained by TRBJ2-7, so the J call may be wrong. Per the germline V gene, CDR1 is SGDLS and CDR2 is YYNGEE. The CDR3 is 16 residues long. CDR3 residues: CASSVGRLAGMNEQYF. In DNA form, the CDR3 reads TGTGCCAGCAGCGTAGGGAGACTAGCGGGAATGAACGAGCAGTACTTC.

CDR3 bases: TGTGCCAGCACCCAAAGCGGGGGGGCTGCAGATACGCAGTATTTT. As protein: CASTQSGGAADTQYF. The chain links TRBV6-6 to TRBJ2-3; 10 nucleotides match TRBD2. V shed 7 bases and J 4 bases; nucleotides not matched to a gene: 8. The CDR3 covers 15 residues. Germline V gives CDR1 MNHNY, CDR2 SVGAGI (reference sequence).

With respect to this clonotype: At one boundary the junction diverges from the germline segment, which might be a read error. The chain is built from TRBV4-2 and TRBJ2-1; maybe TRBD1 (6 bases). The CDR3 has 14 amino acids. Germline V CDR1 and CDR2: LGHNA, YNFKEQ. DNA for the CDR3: TGTGTCAGCAGCCCTCCACAGGGTGGAAATGAGCAGTTCTTC. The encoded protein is CVSSPPQGGNEQFF.

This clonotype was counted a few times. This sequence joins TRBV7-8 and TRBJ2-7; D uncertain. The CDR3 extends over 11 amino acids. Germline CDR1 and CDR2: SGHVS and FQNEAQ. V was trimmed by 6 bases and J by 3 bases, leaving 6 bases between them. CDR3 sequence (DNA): TGTGCCAGCAGTTACCACTACGAGCAGTACTTC. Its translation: CASSYHYEQYF.